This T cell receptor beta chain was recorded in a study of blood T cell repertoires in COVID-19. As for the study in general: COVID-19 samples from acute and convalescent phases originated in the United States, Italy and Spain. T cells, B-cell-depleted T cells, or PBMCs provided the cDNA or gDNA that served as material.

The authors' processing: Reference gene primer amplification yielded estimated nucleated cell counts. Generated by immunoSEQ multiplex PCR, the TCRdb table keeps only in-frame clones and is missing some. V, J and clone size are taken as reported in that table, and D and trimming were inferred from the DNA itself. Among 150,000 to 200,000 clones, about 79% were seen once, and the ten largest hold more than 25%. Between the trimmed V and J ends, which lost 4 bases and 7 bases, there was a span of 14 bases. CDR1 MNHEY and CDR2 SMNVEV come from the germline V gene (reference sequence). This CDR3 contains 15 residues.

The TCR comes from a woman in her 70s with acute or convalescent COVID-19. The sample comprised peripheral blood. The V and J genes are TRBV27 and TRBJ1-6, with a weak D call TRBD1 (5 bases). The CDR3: CASSSRYRLNSPLHF. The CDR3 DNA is TGTGCCAGCAGTTCCCGGTACAGGCTGAATTCACCCCTCCACTTT.